This is a list of T cell receptor beta chains from one sample in a study of cytomegalovirus exposure and HLA in healthy donors. Sequencing was performed with immunoSEQ multiplex PCR; in TCRdb, only in-frame clones are kept and a portion is missing. The top ten hold around 3% of the sample, which has about 140,000 clones, around 80% seen once. The specimen was PBMCs. Source of these receptors: a female donor in good health and CMV-seronegative. Each CDR3 is given with its conserved first and last residue. Fields, in order: J gene, clone size, V gene, D gene, CDR3 protein, CDR3 DNA. The D gene is left open where the match is weak. Size tells how often a clone was seen (once, few, many) or the class of an expanded clone, and some rows leave it out.

j_gene: TRBJ2-5; abundance: -; v_gene: TRBV7-9; d_gene: TRBD2; CDR3aa: CASSLRLAGLPQETQYF; CDR3nt: TGTGCCAGCAGCCTTCGACTAGCGGGGTTACCTCAAGAGACCCAGTACTTC
j_gene: TRBJ2-7; abundance: -; v_gene: TRBV6-6; d_gene: -; CDR3aa: CASSPSFGSTAYEQYF; CDR3nt: TGTGCCAGCAGCCCATCCTTCGGGTCCACCGCCTACGAGCAGTACTTC
j_gene: TRBJ1-2; abundance: -; v_gene: TRBV19; d_gene: -; CDR3aa: CASSIKRDIGYTF; CDR3nt: TGTGCCAGTAGTATAAAAAGGGACATTGGCTACACCTTC
j_gene: TRBJ2-7; abundance: -; v_gene: TRBV5-1; d_gene: TRBD2; CDR3aa: CASSSGAGGPYEQYF; CDR3nt: TGCGCCAGCAGCTCAGGAGCGGGAGGGCCTTACGAGCAGTACTTC
j_gene: TRBJ2-3; abundance: -; v_gene: TRBV2; d_gene: TRBD2; CDR3aa: CASRTSGTDTQYF; CDR3nt: TGTGCCAGCAGAACTAGCGGCACAGATACGCAGTATTTT
j_gene: TRBJ1-2; abundance: -; v_gene: TRBV15; d_gene: TRBD1; CDR3aa: CATSRDVQGGRGYPF; CDR3nt: TGTGCCACCAGCAGAGATGTGCAGGGGGGCAGGGGCTACCCCTTC
j_gene: TRBJ1-2; abundance: -; v_gene: TRBV7-9; d_gene: -; CDR3aa: CASSPGVGFSYGYTF; CDR3nt: TGTGCCAGCAGCCCGGGGGTGGGGTTCTCCTATGGCTACACCTTC
j_gene: TRBJ1-2; abundance: -; v_gene: TRBV21-1; d_gene: -; CDR3aa: CASSKALGAHYGYTF; CDR3nt: TGTGCCAGCAGCAAAGCCCTGGGGGCCCACTATGGCTACACCTTC
j_gene: TRBJ1-5; abundance: few; v_gene: TRBV7-8; d_gene: -; CDR3aa: CASSSRPVQGGQPQHF; CDR3nt: TGTGCCAGCAGCTCCCGGCCGGTCCAGGGTGGGCAGCCCCAGCATTTT
j_gene: TRBJ1-1; abundance: -; v_gene: TRBV5-4; d_gene: TRBD1; CDR3aa: CASSLVPGGGTEAFF; CDR3nt: TGTGCCAGCAGCTTGGTTCCAGGGGGAGGCACTGAAGCTTTCTTT
j_gene: TRBJ1-1; abundance: -; v_gene: TRBV10-3; d_gene: -; CDR3aa: CAISESGVAEAFF; CDR3nt: TGTGCCATCAGTGAGTCAGGGGTAGCTGAAGCTTTCTTT
j_gene: TRBJ2-1; abundance: few; v_gene: TRBV19; d_gene: -; CDR3aa: CASSIFNEQFF; CDR3nt: TGTGCCAGTAGTATCTTCAATGAGCAGTTCTTC
j_gene: TRBJ2-6; abundance: -; v_gene: TRBV7-8; d_gene: -; CDR3aa: CASRAQSSGANVLTF; CDR3nt: TGTGCCAGCAGAGCCCAAAGCTCTGGGGCCAACGTCCTGACTTTC
j_gene: TRBJ1-6; abundance: -; v_gene: TRBV4-2; d_gene: -; CDR3aa: CASSQDLPQVSPLHF; CDR3nt: TGTGCCAGCAGCCAAGATCTACCACAGGTCTCACCCCTCCACTTT
j_gene: TRBJ2-7; abundance: -; v_gene: TRBV2; d_gene: TRBD2; CDR3aa: CASSAGLAGSISYEQYF; CDR3nt: TGTGCCAGCAGTGCCGGACTAGCGGGAAGCATCTCCTACGAGCAGTACTTC
j_gene: TRBJ1-4; abundance: once; v_gene: TRBV28; d_gene: TRBD1; CDR3aa: CASSPSGTGRKEKLFF; CDR3nt: TGTGCCAGCAGTCCTTCGGGGACAGGGCGGAAGGAAAAACTGTTTTTT
j_gene: TRBJ1-3; abundance: -; v_gene: TRBV19; d_gene: -; CDR3aa: CASSIISRRSSGNTIYF; CDR3nt: TGTGCCAGTAGTATCATCTCCAGGAGGAGCTCTGGAAACACCATATATTTT
j_gene: TRBJ2-5; abundance: -; v_gene: TRBV2; d_gene: -; CDR3aa: CASSELGWGSWTEPLRRTQYF; CDR3nt: TGTGCCAGCAGTGAATTGGGGTGGGGTAGTTGGACTGAACCCCTTAGAAGGACCCAGTACTTC
j_gene: TRBJ1-1; abundance: -; v_gene: TRBV28; d_gene: TRBD1; CDR3aa: CASREDRVSAFF; CDR3nt: TGTGCCAGCAGAGAAGACAGGGTATCTGCTTTCTTT
j_gene: TRBJ1-1; abundance: -; v_gene: TRBV4-1; d_gene: TRBD1; CDR3aa: CASSRGQGSPGTEAFF; CDR3nt: TGCGCCAGCAGCCGAGGACAGGGAAGTCCGGGGACTGAAGCTTTCTTT
j_gene: TRBJ2-7; abundance: -; v_gene: TRBV30; d_gene: TRBD1; CDR3aa: CAWSRQGASYEQYF; CDR3nt: TGTGCCTGGAGCAGACAGGGGGCTTCCTACGAGCAGTACTTC
j_gene: TRBJ1-5; abundance: once; v_gene: TRBV5-1; d_gene: -; CDR3aa: CASSAAGSGQPQHF; CDR3nt: TGCGCCAGCAGCGCAGCAGGGTCGGGCCAGCCCCAGCATTTT
j_gene: TRBJ1-5; abundance: -; v_gene: TRBV7-9; d_gene: -; CDR3aa: CASSLWGEGNQPQHF; CDR3nt: TGTGCCAGCAGCTTATGGGGAGAAGGCAATCAGCCCCAGCATTTT
j_gene: TRBJ1-3; abundance: -; v_gene: TRBV28; d_gene: -; CDR3aa: CASSLAGAGGNTIYF; CDR3nt: TGTGCCAGCAGTTTAGCTGGCGCCGGAGGCAACACCATATATTTT
j_gene: TRBJ2-7; abundance: -; v_gene: TRBV7-6; d_gene: -; CDR3aa: CASSARPSYEQYF; CDR3nt: TGTGCCAGCAGCGCGCGCCCGTCCTACGAGCAGTACTTC
j_gene: TRBJ2-7; abundance: -; v_gene: TRBV7-9; d_gene: -; CDR3aa: CASSLDSTGYEQYF; CDR3nt: TGTGCCAGCAGCCTCGACTCGACAGGCTACGAGCAGTACTTC
j_gene: TRBJ2-2; abundance: -; v_gene: TRBV19; d_gene: TRBD2; CDR3aa: CASSTGGGSTGELFF; CDR3nt: TGTGCCAGTAGTACGGGGGGAGGTTCCACCGGGGAGCTGTTTTTT
j_gene: TRBJ1-1; abundance: many; v_gene: TRBV5-1; d_gene: -; CDR3aa: CASSLDSANTEAFF; CDR3nt: TGCGCCAGCAGCTTGGACAGTGCGAACACTGAAGCTTTCTTT
j_gene: TRBJ2-5; abundance: once; v_gene: TRBV9; d_gene: TRBD1; CDR3aa: CASSAVPGQGYSQYF; CDR3nt: TGTGCCAGCAGCGCCGTACCGGGACAGGGGTATAGTCAGTACTTC
j_gene: TRBJ2-2; abundance: few; v_gene: TRBV19; d_gene: -; CDR3aa: CASSPGAGELFF; CDR3nt: TGTGCCAGTAGTCCCGGTGCCGGGGAGCTGTTTTTT
j_gene: TRBJ2-7; abundance: -; v_gene: TRBV7-9; d_gene: TRBD2; CDR3aa: CASGWTSGSYEQYF; CDR3nt: TGTGCCAGCGGGTGGACTAGCGGTTCCTACGAGCAGTACTTC
j_gene: TRBJ2-7; abundance: few; v_gene: TRBV30; d_gene: TRBD2; CDR3aa: CAWTFDLAGAAEQYF; CDR3nt: TGTGCCTGGACATTCGACCTAGCGGGGGCTGCGGAGCAGTACTTC
j_gene: TRBJ2-2; abundance: -; v_gene: TRBV11-2; d_gene: -; CDR3aa: CASSRASNTGELFF; CDR3nt: TGTGCCAGCAGCAGAGCCTCGAACACCGGGGAGCTGTTTTTT
j_gene: TRBJ1-1; abundance: -; v_gene: TRBV25-1; d_gene: -; CDR3aa: CASSEYWGPNTEAFF; CDR3nt: TGTGCCAGCAGTGAATATTGGGGGCCAAACACTGAAGCTTTCTTT
j_gene: TRBJ1-6; abundance: -; v_gene: TRBV15; d_gene: -; CDR3aa: CATSRDPAGQGSPLHF; CDR3nt: TGTGCCACCAGCAGAGATCCGGCGGGCCAGGGGTCACCCCTCCACTTT